This T cell receptor beta chain was sequenced during a study of cytomegalovirus exposure and HLA in healthy donors. The PCR made use of 60 Vbeta and 13 Jbeta primers. The repertoire was sequenced with immunoSEQ multiplex PCR; TCRdb's copy has only in-frame clones and lacks some. The listing contains tens of thousands of clones. Broader study findings: A later analysis found common viral pathogens apparently linked to several of the most significant clusters. Cytomegalovirus status was reportedly diagnosed by the classifier with high sensitivity and specificity. Cytomegalovirus association was listed for 150 or so TCR beta chains.

This cohort consisted of healthy bone marrow donors. V dropped 6 bases and J dropped 4; count of bases not matched to a gene: 6. Germline assignment: CDR1 MNHEY and CDR2 SVGAGI. The CDR3 covers 15 residues. In the case of this clone: Antigen unknown.

The specimen sequenced was PBMCs. This clonotype was obtained from a woman between 25 and 40 years old in good health and CMV-seronegative. The V and J genes are TRBV6-5 and TRBJ2-1; 10 nucleotides align to TRBD2. The CDR3 region has the DNA TGTGCCAGCAGCCTTAGCGGGAGGCCTTACAATGAGCAGTTCTTC. This translates into CASSLSGRPYNEQFF.